The sequence of this T cell receptor (beta chain) was determined in a study of shared clonotypes between healthy human individuals. This CDR3 is built from 18 residues. The germline V gene has CDR1 LGHNA and CDR2 YSLEER. The J segment lost 4 bases and the V segment lost 0 bases, leaving 10 bases of the junction unmatched. The repertoire was sequenced with immunoSEQ multiplex PCR; TCRdb's copy has only in-frame clones and lacks some. The data hold fewer than 1.6 million clones, with approximately 98.5% observed a single time. The sample taken for sequencing was naive CD4+ T cells sorted from blood. Subset noted: CD45RA+ positively selected. This clonotype originated in a man under 40 in good health. The rearrangement uses TRBV4-3 and TRBJ2-7; 12 nucleotides align to TRBD1. The chain's CDR3 is CASSQEGTGGAGGYEQYF. The CDR3 bases are TGCGCCAGCAGCCAAGAGGGGACAGGGGGCGCCGGGGGATACGAGCAGTACTTC.